Shown below are 22 T cell receptor beta chains from a single sample sequenced in a study of blood T cell repertoires in COVID-19 (dated by TCRdb to 2018 to 2021). The method behind the library was the immunoSEQ multiplex PCR assay. TCRdb provides this immuneACCESS table in a form limited to in-frame rearrangements. Some clones are lacking; in checked studies, under half of them reflect an unresolved V gene, and why the rest are absent is not known. The sample contains approximately 670,000 clones, about nine tenths of them found a single time. Clones ranked in the top ten supply under 0.3% of the sample. Sequences were obtained from peripheral blood. The receptors originated from a woman between 18 and 30 years old with acute or convalescent COVID-19.

The rearrangement links TRBV6-5 to TRBJ1-2; D call uncertain. CDR3 size: 14 residues. The germline CDR1 and CDR2 sequences are MNHEY and SVGAGI. The germline V and J ends were trimmed by 6 bases and 4 bases, with 15 bases remaining between them. CDR3 in DNA: TGTGCCAGCAGGACGTCAGCAGAGGGCTATGGCTACACCTTC. The encoded protein is CASRTSAEGYGYTF.

In its sample, this clone was seen a few times. The chain couples TRBV6-4 to TRBJ2-2; 7 bases match TRBD1. This CDR3 has 15 amino acids. The trim removed 3 bases at V and 5 bases at J, leaving 6 bases unmatched. Germline CDR1 reads MRHNA; CDR2 reads SNTAGT. CDR3 in amino acids: CASSEVAGGTGELFF. The DNA for the CDR3 is TGTGCCAGCAGTGAGGTGGCAGGGGGAACCGGGGAGCTGTTTTTT.

Details on this clone: The junction differs from germline at one of its ends, possibly a read error. The CDR3 DNA is TGTGCCAGCTCACCACGGGGACAGGGCTACGATGAGCAGTTCTTC. Its protein is CASSPRGQGYDEQFF. This chain uses TRBV18 with TRBJ2-1; the match to TRBD1 covers 9 bases. The CDR3 runs to 15 residues. Germline V gene sequence: CDR1 KGHSH, CDR2 LQKENI.

CDR3: CASSYLNRAYYGYTF. The CDR3 coding sequence is TGTGCCAGCAGTTACCTAAACAGGGCCTACTATGGCTACACCTTC. The rearrangement joins TRBV6-2 or TRBV6-3 to TRBJ1-2, with TRBD1 as a possible D gene (6 bases). The ends were cut back, 2 bases at V and 3 bases at J, with 13 bases in the middle. The germline V gene has CDR1 MNHEY and CDR2 SVGEGT. The CDR3 is made up of 15 amino acids.

The V and J genes are TRBV4-3 and TRBJ2-7; D is perhaps TRBD2 (5 bases). Germline assignment: CDR1 LGHNA and CDR2 YSLEER. The V and J ends lost 0 bases and 2 bases respectively, with 14 bases between them. The CDR3 covers 16 residues. Here the CDR3 reads CASSQERGPTTYEQYF. The CDR3 DNA is TGCGCCAGCAGCCAAGAACGAGGTCCGACTACCTACGAGCAGTACTTC.

The CDR3 protein is CASSVGGGHGLSNEQFF. The CDR3 nucleotides are TGTGCCAGCAGCGTAGGGGGGGGCCATGGTCTATCGAATGAGCAGTTCTTC. The rearrangement uses TRBV9 and TRBJ2-1; tentative D call: TRBD2 (7 bases). This CDR3 has 17 amino acids. Germline CDR1 SGDLS, CDR2 YYNGEE. Deletions cut 0 bases from V and 7 bases from J, with 20 bases between.

This chain uses TRBV6-2 or TRBV6-3 with TRBJ2-3, with D unclear. CDR3 length: 16 residues. Germline V gene lookup returns CDR1 MNHEY and CDR2 SVGEGT. V lost 2 bases and J lost 1, with 13 bases in between. CDR3 sequence reads: CASSYGGTLGTDTQYF. The CDR3 coding sequence is TGTGCCAGCAGTTACGGCGGAACGCTCGGCACAGATACGCAGTATTTT.

The V call is TRBV7-6, the J call TRBJ1-2, with a weak D call TRBD1 (6 bases). Germline CDR1 is SGHVS and CDR2 is FNYEAQ. This CDR3 has 15 residues. V dropped 5 bases and J dropped 5 bases, with 18 bases sitting between them. The CDR3 bases are TGTGCCAGCAGCCCCCAACAGGGAACTGGGTATGGCTACACCTTC. Translated: CASSPQQGTGYGYTF.

The chain has TRBV7-2 and TRBJ2-3; 10 bases match TRBD2. The CDR3 is 17 residues long. Germline V gene sequence: CDR1 SGHTA, CDR2 FQGNSA. The V segment lost 5 bases and the J segment 7 bases; nucleotides outside the gene matches: 15. The CDR3 protein is CASSPRVVAGGTNTQYF. The CDR3 DNA reads as TGTGCCAGCAGCCCCAGGGTGGTAGCGGGGGGTACGAATACGCAGTATTTT.

The chain combines TRBV18 with TRBJ2-5; D is perhaps TRBD1 (5 bases). The CDR3 is made up of 13 amino acids. Deletions cut 6 bases from V and 3 bases from J, with 11 bases between. The germline CDR1 and CDR2 sequences are KGHSH and LQKENI. CDR3 protein: CASSTPREETQYF. The CDR3 DNA is TGTGCCAGCTCTACCCCCAGGGAAGAGACCCAGTACTTC.

The genes are TRBV5-1 and TRBJ2-1; 9 nucleotides match TRBD2. After removal of 7 bases from V and 3 bases from J, the junction contained 8 bases not matched to a gene. The length of the CDR3 is 15 residues. Germline values: CDR1 SGHRS, CDR2 YFSETQ. CDR3 coding DNA: TGCGCCAGCGAAGCCGCGGGGGGGTACTACAATGAGCAGTTCTTC. Its translation is CASEAAGGYYNEQFF. The variable domain in full, completed from reference TRBV5-1 and TRBJ2-1, reads KAGVTQTPRYLIKTRGQQVTLSCSPISGHRSVSWYQQTPGQGLQFLFEYFSETQRNKGNFPGRFSGRQFSNSRSEMNVSTLELGDSALYLCASEAAGGYYNEQFFGPGTRLTVL.

This clone was found once. V is TRBV3-1 (or the pseudogene TRBV3-2) and J is TRBJ1-3; D unresolved. V was trimmed by 1 base and J by 1 base, leaving 5 bases between them. Germline CDR1 is LGHDT and CDR2 is YNNKEL (reference sequence). The CDR3 loop spans 14 amino acids. CDR3 loop: CASSQAGSGNTIYF. The CDR3 region has the DNA TGTGCCAGCAGCCAAGCGGGTTCTGGAAACACCATATATTTT.

This clone appeared a few times. The J gene is TRBJ1-6, the V gene TRBV19; no reliable D call. From germline, CDR1 is LNHDA and CDR2 SQIVND (reference sequence). The CDR3 loop spans 12 amino acids. With 3 bases removed from V and 9 bases from J, the gap between germline ends came to 6 bases. This chain's CDR3 is CASSIAGSPLHF. The DNA for the CDR3 is TGTGCCAGTAGTATTGCGGGTTCACCCCTCCACTTT.

In DNA form, the CDR3 reads TGTGCCAGCAGCGCCCCTCAGGGGGCTGGGACCTTC. This codes for CASSAPQGAGTF. This chain connects TRBV2 to TRBJ1-2; 8 nucleotides align to TRBD1. Per germline, CDR1 SNHLY and CDR2 FYNNEI. Trimming removed 6 bases from V and 14 bases from J; junction bases left unmatched: 11. The CDR3 sequence is 12 residues long.

The rearrangement joins TRBV6-5 to TRBJ2-2; 12 positions match TRBD2. The CDR3 sequence is 15 residues long. The germline gives CDR1 MNHEY, CDR2 SVGAGI. With V trimmed by 7 bases and J by 5 bases, 5 bases remained unmatched. In nucleotides, the CDR3 is TGTGCCAGCAAACGACTAGCGGGGGATACCGGGGAGCTGTTTTTT. Its protein is CASKRLAGDTGELFF.

The chain recombines TRBV19 with TRBJ2-2, with a possible D match to TRBD1 (6 bases). Germline V gene sequence: CDR1 LNHDA, CDR2 SQIVND (reference sequence). The CDR3 is 14 amino acids. The V gene lost 8 bases and the J gene lost 2 bases, with 12 bases spanning the gap. The CDR3 sequence: CASAGTINTGELFF. The CDR3 DNA reads TGTGCCAGTGCCGGGACAATAAACACCGGGGAGCTGTTTTTT.

This chain links TRBV19 with TRBJ1-2; D not resolved. The V gene's germline CDR1 is LNHDA and CDR2 SQIVND (reference sequence). The V gene lost 5 bases and the J gene lost 5 bases, with 9 bases spanning the gap. The CDR3 length is 12 residues. The CDR3 sequence is CASSVGIYGYTF. CDR3 DNA sequence: TGTGCCAGTAGTGTCGGGATTTATGGCTACACCTTC.

This clone occurred once. The chain joins TRBV24-1 to TRBJ1-2; 10 bases are shared with TRBD1. V lost 0 bases and J lost 8; bases outside the gene matches: 5. The CDR3 has 15 residues. Germline-derived CDR1 and CDR2 are KGHDR and SFDVKD. CDR3 in DNA: TGTGCCACCAGTGATTTGGACAGGGGGCCGGTGGGCTACACCTTC. The encoded protein is CATSDLDRGPVGYTF.

This chain connects TRBV19 to TRBJ1-1, with 8 bases matching TRBD1. CDR1 is LNHDA, CDR2 SQIVND, per germline (reference sequence). This CDR3 has 14 residues. Trimming removed 8 bases from V and 5 bases from J; junction bases left unmatched: 10. CDR3 coding DNA: TGTGCCAGTGGAACGTTAGACAGGGGTACTGAAGCTTTCTTT. Residues: CASGTLDRGTEAFF. Drawing the rest from reference TRBV19 and TRBJ1-1, the complete variable domain is DGGITQSPKYLFRKEGQNVTLSCEQNLNHDAMYWYRQDPGQGLRLIYYSQIVNDFQKGDIAEGYSVSREKKESFPLTVTSAQKNPTAFYLCASGTLDRGTEAFFGQGTRLTVV.

The CDR3 spells CATGGTGMNEQFF. The CDR3 DNA reads as TGTGCCACGGGGGGGACAGGGATGAATGAGCAGTTCTTC. The rearrangement uses TRBV6-5 and TRBJ2-1; maybe TRBD1 (9 bases). The germline V gene encodes CDR1 MNHEY and CDR2 SVGAGI. V lost 10 bases and J lost 7, with 17 bases in between. The CDR3 contains 13 residues.

This chain links TRBV7-6 with TRBJ2-1; 7 nucleotides match TRBD2. The CDR3 is made up of 14 amino acids. Germline V CDR1 and CDR2: SGHVS, FNYEAQ. V shed 3 bases, J shed 6 bases, and the junction held 5 bases outside the gene matches. The CDR3 reads CASSLSGGGNEQFF. In nucleotides, the CDR3 is TGTGCCAGCAGCTTGTCGGGGGGAGGCAATGAGCAGTTCTTC.

The chain combines TRBV12-1 with TRBJ2-3; the D call of TRBD2 is as the table states it, not checked on the DNA. TRBV12-1 is a listed pseudogene. This CDR3 is built from 16 residues. As DNA, the CDR3 is TGTGCCAGCAGCTTTCTTGTGGAGGGTAGCACAGATACGCAGTATTTT. Its translation is CASSFLVEGSTDTQYF.